The rows below give T cell receptor beta chains drawn from one sample of a study of blood T cell repertoires in COVID-19. Sequenced by immunoSEQ multiplex PCR; TCRdb stores in-frame clones only, minus some. Of 63,000 or so clones in the sample, around 90% were seen once. Material: peripheral blood. These receptors all stem from a human donor in a cohort sampled during active COVID-19. The CDR3 runs from the conserved cysteine through the conserved F or W. The order of the fields is clone size, V gene, D gene, J gene, CDR3 DNA, CDR3 protein. A D gene is named only where the DNA matches it firmly. Some rows have no size entry. The others give once, few or many, or a class for an expanded clone.

clone size: NA
V gene: TRBV21-1
D gene: NA
J gene: TRBJ1-3
CDR3 DNA: TGTGCCAGCAGCGAAGGCTGGGGGGAAAGAATGGACACCATATATTTT
CDR3 protein: CASSEGWGERMDTIYF

clone size: NA
V gene: TRBV5-4
D gene: NA
J gene: TRBJ2-4
CDR3 DNA: TGTGCCAGCAGCTTTCGAGACCGGAGGGACATTCAGTACTTC
CDR3 protein: CASSFRDRRDIQYF

clone size: NA
V gene: TRBV5-4
D gene: NA
J gene: TRBJ1-2
CDR3 DNA: TGTGCCAGCAGCGTCGACAGCTATGGCTACACCTTC
CDR3 protein: CASSVDSYGYTF

clone size: NA
V gene: TRBV24-1
D gene: TRBD2
J gene: TRBJ2-3
CDR3 DNA: TGTGCCACCAGTGATGTTATAGCGGGAGCCGGGGATACGCAGTATTTT
CDR3 protein: CATSDVIAGAGDTQYF

clone size: NA
V gene: TRBV5-8
D gene: NA
J gene: TRBJ1-5
CDR3 DNA: TGTGCCAGCAGCTTGTGGGGGGAGAAGCAGCCCCAGCATTTT
CDR3 protein: CASSLWGEKQPQHF

clone size: NA
V gene: TRBV2
D gene: NA
J gene: TRBJ2-7
CDR3 DNA: TGTGCCAGCAGTGAGCAGTCCTACGAGCAGTACTTC
CDR3 protein: CASSEQSYEQYF

clone size: NA
V gene: TRBV30
D gene: NA
J gene: TRBJ1-3
CDR3 DNA: TGTGCCTGGAGATCAGGGCCTGGAAACACCATATATTTT
CDR3 protein: CAWRSGPGNTIYF

clone size: NA
V gene: TRBV5-6
D gene: NA
J gene: TRBJ1-3
CDR3 DNA: TGTGCCAGCAGCGAGGTCGGGGGCTCTGGAAACACCATATATTTT
CDR3 protein: CASSEVGGSGNTIYF

clone size: NA
V gene: TRBV29-1
D gene: TRBD1
J gene: TRBJ2-1
CDR3 DNA: TGCAGCGTTGCAGGGGGCAATGAGCAGTTCTTC
CDR3 protein: CSVAGGNEQFF

clone size: NA
V gene: TRBV24-1
D gene: TRBD1
J gene: TRBJ2-3
CDR3 DNA: TGTGCCACCAGTGAATCAAGGGACAGGGTGGCGGGCACAGATACGCAGTATTTT
CDR3 protein: CATSESRDRVAGTDTQYF

clone size: NA
V gene: TRBV28
D gene: NA
J gene: TRBJ1-6
CDR3 DNA: TGTGCCAGCAGTTTAGGGGGACTGAATTCACCCCTCCACTTT
CDR3 protein: CASSLGGLNSPLHF

clone size: once
V gene: TRBV5-5
D gene: TRBD2
J gene: TRBJ2-3
CDR3 DNA: TGTGCCAGCAGCCACGGGACTACCCCAGATACGCAGTATTTT
CDR3 protein: CASSHGTTPDTQYF

clone size: NA
V gene: TRBV28
D gene: TRBD1
J gene: TRBJ2-5
CDR3 DNA: TGTGCCAGCAGCGCTACGGGACAGGGGCAAGAGACCCAGTACTTC
CDR3 protein: CASSATGQGQETQYF

clone size: NA
V gene: TRBV3-1/TRBV3-2
D gene: NA
J gene: TRBJ2-7
CDR3 DNA: TGTGCCAGCAGCCAAGGTACAGGGAGAGCCTACGAGCAGTACTTC
CDR3 protein: CASSQGTGRAYEQYF

clone size: NA
V gene: TRBV4-1
D gene: TRBD1
J gene: TRBJ2-1
CDR3 DNA: TGCGCCAGCAGCCAAGTCACAGGGGGCTACAATGAGCAGTTCTTC
CDR3 protein: CASSQVTGGYNEQFF

clone size: NA
V gene: TRBV7-9
D gene: TRBD1
J gene: TRBJ1-4
CDR3 DNA: TGTGCCAGCAGCTCCACGCGAACCGGGACAGACAATGAAAAACTGTTTTTT
CDR3 protein: CASSSTRTGTDNEKLFF

clone size: NA
V gene: TRBV11-2
D gene: NA
J gene: TRBJ1-2
CDR3 DNA: TGTGCCAGCAGCTTTGCGGGGGGTGGCTACACCTTC
CDR3 protein: CASSFAGGGYTF

clone size: NA
V gene: TRBV30
D gene: NA
J gene: TRBJ1-5
CDR3 DNA: TGTGCCTGGAGCGCCATACAGGGCTTTCAGCCCCAGCATTTT
CDR3 protein: CAWSAIQGFQPQHF

clone size: NA
V gene: TRBV5-6
D gene: TRBD1
J gene: TRBJ1-1
CDR3 DNA: TGTGCCAGCAGCTTAGGGGACAGGGGGCGGAACACTGAAGCTTTCTTT
CDR3 protein: CASSLGDRGRNTEAFF

clone size: NA
V gene: TRBV4-1
D gene: NA
J gene: TRBJ2-5
CDR3 DNA: TGCGCCAGCAGCCGACAGACGTTAGAGACCCAGTACTTC
CDR3 protein: CASSRQTLETQYF

clone size: NA
V gene: TRBV12-5
D gene: NA
J gene: TRBJ1-1
CDR3 DNA: TGTGCTAGTGGTGATGACAGACCCCTCAGATCTTACACTGAAGCTTTCTTT
CDR3 protein: CASGDDRPLRSYTEAFF

clone size: NA
V gene: TRBV25-1
D gene: TRBD1
J gene: TRBJ2-7
CDR3 DNA: TGTGCCAGCAGCAAAGCGGGGACAGGGTTCCACGAGCAGTACTTC
CDR3 protein: CASSKAGTGFHEQYF

clone size: few
V gene: TRBV6-6
D gene: TRBD1
J gene: TRBJ2-7
CDR3 DNA: TGTGCCATTACGGACAGGGGGCGCGAAGGCGAGCAGTACTTC
CDR3 protein: CAITDRGREGEQYF

clone size: NA
V gene: TRBV6-6
D gene: NA
J gene: TRBJ1-3
CDR3 DNA: TGTGCCAGCAGCACCACTGATCGCTCTGGAAACACCATATATTTT
CDR3 protein: CASSTTDRSGNTIYF

clone size: few
V gene: TRBV29-1
D gene: NA
J gene: TRBJ2-5
CDR3 DNA: TGCAGCGTTGAAGAGCCTACCTCGGAGACCCAGTACTTC
CDR3 protein: CSVEEPTSETQYF

clone size: NA
V gene: TRBV24-1
D gene: TRBD2
J gene: TRBJ2-1
CDR3 DNA: TGTGCCACCAGTGAGCCCCGACTAGCGGCGGAGCAGTTCTTC
CDR3 protein: CATSEPRLAAEQFF

clone size: NA
V gene: TRBV11-2
D gene: TRBD1
J gene: TRBJ2-7
CDR3 DNA: TGTGCCAGCAGCTCCGGACAGGGGAGTATCTACGAGCAGTACTTC
CDR3 protein: CASSSGQGSIYEQYF

clone size: NA
V gene: TRBV27
D gene: NA
J gene: TRBJ2-7
CDR3 DNA: TGCGAGGAGGGGTGGGGCTCCTACGAGCAGTACTTC
CDR3 protein: CEEGWGSYEQYF

clone size: NA
V gene: TRBV11-2
D gene: NA
J gene: TRBJ2-1
CDR3 DNA: TGTGCCAGCACCTCGACTAGTGGGTTAGGGGAGCAGTTCTTC
CDR3 protein: CASTSTSGLGEQFF

clone size: NA
V gene: TRBV2
D gene: NA
J gene: TRBJ1-5
CDR3 DNA: TGTGCCAGCAGTGGCGGGGAGCAGCCCCAGCATTTT
CDR3 protein: CASSGGEQPQHF

clone size: NA
V gene: TRBV11-2
D gene: TRBD2
J gene: TRBJ2-3
CDR3 DNA: TGTGCCAGCAGCTTGGAGGAGCGGGAGAGCACAGATACGCAGTATTTT
CDR3 protein: CASSLEERESTDTQYF

clone size: NA
V gene: TRBV5-4
D gene: NA
J gene: TRBJ2-5
CDR3 DNA: TGTGCCAGCACCCTGGGAACTGGGCAGGGGCCGGGGGAGACCCAGTACTTC
CDR3 protein: CASTLGTGQGPGETQYF

clone size: NA
V gene: TRBV9
D gene: NA
J gene: TRBJ1-2
CDR3 DNA: TGTGCCAGCAGCCAGACGAGCGGGGGGTTCGGCTACACCTTC
CDR3 protein: CASSQTSGGFGYTF

clone size: once
V gene: TRBV6-2/TRBV6-3
D gene: TRBD2
J gene: TRBJ2-5
CDR3 DNA: TGTGCCAGCAGCCTGGGACTAGCGGGAGGTGGTCAAGAGACCCAGTACTTC
CDR3 protein: CASSLGLAGGGQETQYF

clone size: NA
V gene: TRBV9
D gene: NA
J gene: TRBJ2-1
CDR3 DNA: TGTGCCAGCAGCGTAGACGGGAACGAACTCTATGAGCAGTTCTTC
CDR3 protein: CASSVDGNELYEQFF

clone size: NA
V gene: TRBV5-4
D gene: TRBD1
J gene: TRBJ1-6
CDR3 DNA: TGTGCCAGCAGCGGGGGGACAGTGCATAATTCACCCCTCCACTTT
CDR3 protein: CASSGGTVHNSPLHF

clone size: NA
V gene: TRBV5-1
D gene: NA
J gene: TRBJ1-1
CDR3 DNA: TGCGCCAGCAGCCCTCAGGAGAACACTGAAGCTTTCTTT
CDR3 protein: CASSPQENTEAFF

clone size: NA
V gene: TRBV19
D gene: TRBD2
J gene: TRBJ2-7
CDR3 DNA: TGTGCCAGTAGATCACTAGCGGGAGGAGCAGCCTACGAGCAGTACTTC
CDR3 protein: CASRSLAGGAAYEQYF

clone size: NA
V gene: TRBV19
D gene: NA
J gene: TRBJ1-1
CDR3 DNA: TGTGCCAGTAGTGAACAGGGTTCAACTGAAGCTTTCTTT
CDR3 protein: CASSEQGSTEAFF

clone size: NA
V gene: TRBV7-7
D gene: NA
J gene: TRBJ2-5
CDR3 DNA: TGTGCCAGCAGCTCGGGAGTGAGGACCCAGTACTTC
CDR3 protein: CASSSGVRTQYF

clone size: NA
V gene: TRBV5-6
D gene: NA
J gene: TRBJ2-5
CDR3 DNA: TGTGCCAGCAGCCCCGGGGTCCTCACGTGGGAGACCCAGTACTTC
CDR3 protein: CASSPGVLTWETQYF